This T cell receptor (beta chain) was identified during a study of shared clonotypes between healthy human individuals. Each donor was a Caucasian adult residing in Nashville, Tennessee. From germline, CDR1 is MGHRA and CDR2 YSYEKL. V was cut by 4 bases and J by 4 bases, with 19 bases left in between. This CDR3 comprises 16 residues. Produced via immunoSEQ multiplex PCR; TCRdb's table is partial and in-frame only. The table has approximately 500,000 clones, almost 97% seen once. The sequencing sample was made of naive CD4+ T cells sorted from blood. Subset denoted: CD45RA+ positively selected. The chain recombines TRBV4-1 with TRBJ2-5; D remains unclear. This clonotype originated in a woman in her twenties or thirties in good health. Here the CDR3 DNA reads TGCGCCAGCAGCCGCCGAAGTGGGGAAGGCGGAGAGACCCAGTACTTC. As protein: CASSRRSGEGGETQYF.